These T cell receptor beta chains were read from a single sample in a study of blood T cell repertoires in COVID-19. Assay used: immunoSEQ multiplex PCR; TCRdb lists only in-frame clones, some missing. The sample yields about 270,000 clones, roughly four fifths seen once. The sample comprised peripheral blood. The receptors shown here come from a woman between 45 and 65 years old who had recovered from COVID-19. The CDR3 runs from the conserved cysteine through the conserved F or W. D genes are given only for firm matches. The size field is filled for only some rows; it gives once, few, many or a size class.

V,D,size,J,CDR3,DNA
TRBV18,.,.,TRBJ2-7,CASSRATSYEQYF,TGTGCCAGCTCACGAGCGACTTCCTACGAGCAGTACTTC
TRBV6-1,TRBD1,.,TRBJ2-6,CASSEAGSTGESVAGANVLTF,TGTGCCAGCAGTGAAGCTGGGTCGACAGGGGAATCTGTTGCTGGGGCCAACGTCCTGACTTTC
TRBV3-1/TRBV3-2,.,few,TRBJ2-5,CASLGGAETQYF,TGTGCCAGCTTGGGGGGGGCCGAGACCCAGTACTTC
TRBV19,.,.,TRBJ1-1,CASSIGRNLNTEAFF,TGTGCCAGTAGTATAGGGCGGAATTTGAACACTGAAGCTTTCTTT
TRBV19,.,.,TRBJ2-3,CASRSTDTQYF,TGTGCCAGTAGGTCGACAGATACGCAGTATTTT
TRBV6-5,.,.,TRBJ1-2,CASSSSSPGDRRGYTF,TGTGCCAGCAGTTCCTCGTCTCCGGGAGACCGGAGGGGCTACACCTTC
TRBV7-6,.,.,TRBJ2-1,CASSSGGRGPFGSYNEQFF,TGTGCCAGCAGCTCTGGAGGCAGGGGTCCCTTCGGGTCCTACAATGAGCAGTTCTTC
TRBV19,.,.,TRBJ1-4,CASSTGATNEKLFF,TGTGCCAGTAGTACGGGGGCAACTAATGAAAAACTGTTTTTT
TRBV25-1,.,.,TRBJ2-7,CASSGRQGIGEQYF,TGTGCCAGCAGTGGGCGGCAGGGGATAGGCGAGCAGTACTTC
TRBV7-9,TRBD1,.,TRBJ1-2,CASRAGQGYGYTF,TGTGCCAGCAGGGCCGGACAGGGCTATGGCTACACCTTC
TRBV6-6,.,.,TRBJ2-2,CASSYTYNTGELFF,TGTGCCAGCAGTTACACCTACAACACCGGGGAGCTGTTTTTT
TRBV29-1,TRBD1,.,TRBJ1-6,CSVAGTGDSPLHF,TGCAGCGTTGCCGGGACAGGTGATTCACCCCTCCACTTT
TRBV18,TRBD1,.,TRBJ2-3,CASSTTGVSDTQYF,TGTGCCAGCTCAACGACAGGGGTATCAGATACGCAGTATTTT
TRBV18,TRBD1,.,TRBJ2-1,CASSPRQGGGSYNEQFF,TGTGCCAGCTCACCACGACAGGGGGGAGGCTCCTACAATGAGCAGTTCTTC
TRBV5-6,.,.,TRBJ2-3,CASSHVRGSTDTQYF,TGTGCCAGCAGCCACGTGCGGGGAAGCACAGATACGCAGTATTTT
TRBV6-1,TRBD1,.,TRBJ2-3,CASSEAWGQGTDTQYF,TGTGCCAGCAGTGAAGCCTGGGGACAGGGAACAGATACGCAGTATTTT
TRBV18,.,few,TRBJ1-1,CASSPGQNTEAFF,TGTGCCAGCTCACCGGGACAAAACACTGAAGCTTTCTTT
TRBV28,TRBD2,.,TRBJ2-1,CASSSGLVGLHEQFF,TGTGCCAGCAGTTCCGGACTAGTTGGCCTGCATGAGCAGTTCTTC
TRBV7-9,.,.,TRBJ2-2,CASSYRDGGELFF,TGTGCCAGCAGCTACAGGGACGGCGGGGAGCTGTTTTTT
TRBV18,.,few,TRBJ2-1,CASSPFQEPGEEQFF,TGTGCCAGCTCACCATTCCAAGAACCGGGGGAAGAGCAGTTCTTC